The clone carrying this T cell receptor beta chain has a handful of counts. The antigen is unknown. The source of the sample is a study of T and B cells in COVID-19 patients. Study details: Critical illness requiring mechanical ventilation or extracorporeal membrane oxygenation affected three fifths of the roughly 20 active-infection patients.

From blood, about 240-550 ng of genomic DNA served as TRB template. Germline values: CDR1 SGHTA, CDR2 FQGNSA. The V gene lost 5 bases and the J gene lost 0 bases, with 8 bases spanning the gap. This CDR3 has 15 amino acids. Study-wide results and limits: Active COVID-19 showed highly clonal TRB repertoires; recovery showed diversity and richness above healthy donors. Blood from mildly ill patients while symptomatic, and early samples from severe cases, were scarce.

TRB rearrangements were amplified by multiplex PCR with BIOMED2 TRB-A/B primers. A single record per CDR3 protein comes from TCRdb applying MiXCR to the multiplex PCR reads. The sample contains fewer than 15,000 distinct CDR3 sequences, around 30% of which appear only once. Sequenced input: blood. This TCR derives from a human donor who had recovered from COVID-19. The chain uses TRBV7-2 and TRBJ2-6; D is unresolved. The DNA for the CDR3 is TGTGCCAGCAGCAACTGGGGCTCTGGGGCCAACGTCCTGACTTTC. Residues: CASSNWGSGANVLTF.